One sample yielded the 23 T cell receptor beta chains listed below, sequenced in a study of beta chain features in type 1 diabetes. Sequencing targeted expressed TCRB transcripts, as all isolated RNA had been reverse transcribed. Method: immunoSEQ multiplex PCR; TCRdb's copy keeps in-frame clones and lacks some. The sample has roughly 330,000 clones, approximately 13% seen once. Notes on the study in general: Across all four CD4+ subsets, people with type 1 diabetes showed modestly shorter TCRB CDR3s.

Their recognized antigens are unknown. The sequenced sample was naive CD4+ T cells from blood. These receptor sequences come from a young woman with type 1 diabetes.

This clone was seen more than once but under ten times. The chain recombines TRBV2 with TRBJ1-1, with D perhaps TRBD1 (6 bases). The CDR3 extends over 14 amino acids. Germline V gene lookup returns CDR1 SNHLY and CDR2 FYNNEI. Trimming removed 6 bases from V and 1 base from J, with 12 bases in between. The CDR3 region has the DNA TGTGCCAGCAGCCTACTCAGGGGGAACACTGAAGCTTTCTTT. This codes for CASSLLRGNTEAFF.

This clone was seen more than once but under ten times. The gene calls are TRBV2 and TRBJ2-3, with 9 bases fitting TRBD1. Germline V gene lookup returns CDR1 SNHLY and CDR2 FYNNEI. The CDR3 extends over 12 amino acids. The V and J ends lost 8 bases and 4 bases, in that order; junction bases with no gene match: 1. CDR3 in DNA: TGTGCCAGCGGGACAGGGCCAGATACGCAGTATTTT. Protein sequence: CASGTGPDTQYF. The entire variable domain, with the rest obtained from reference TRBV2 and TRBJ2-3, is as follows: EPEVTQTPSHQVTQMGQEVILRCVPISNHLYFYWYRQILGQKVEFLVSFYNNEISEKSEIFDDQFSVERPDGSNFTLKIRSTKLEDSAMYFCASGTGPDTQYFGPGTRLTVL.

The chain links TRBV28 to TRBJ2-5; tentative D call: TRBD2 (5 bases). The germline gives CDR1 MDHEN, CDR2 SYDVKM. The CDR3 totals 16 residues. V lost 3 bases to trimming and J lost 5 bases, with 19 bases between them. The CDR3 here is CASSLGGLAGGETQYF. The CDR3 DNA sequence: TGTGCCAGCAGTTTGGGTGGACTCGCCGGTGGGGAGACCCAGTACTTC.

The chain carries TRBV19 and TRBJ2-1, with a tentative D call TRBD2 (6 bases). Germline V gives CDR1 LNHDA, CDR2 SQIVND (reference sequence). The length of the CDR3 is 13 residues. V was pared by 3 bases and J by 3 bases, with 6 bases between. DNA of the CDR3: TGTGCCAGTAGTATCGGGAGCTACAATGAGCAGTTCTTC. Translation gives CASSIGSYNEQFF. The full variable domain, with the rest looked up from reference TRBV19 and TRBJ2-1, is DGGITQSPKYLFRKEGQNVTLSCEQNLNHDAMYWYRQDPGQGLRLIYYSQIVNDFQKGDIAEGYSVSREKKESFPLTVTSAQKNPTAFYLCASSIGSYNEQFFGPGTRLTVL.

V gene TRBV18 combines with J gene TRBJ1-2; TRBD1 is a possible D gene (6 bases). The germline V gene has CDR1 KGHSH and CDR2 LQKENI. The CDR3 length is 14 residues. Trimming cost V 0 bases and J 8 bases, with 13 bases left between them. The CDR3 DNA sequence: TGTGCCAGCTCACCACCGAGCAGGGGTGGAGGCTACACCTTC. This encodes CASSPPSRGGGYTF.

This clone was seen a few times. The chain is built from TRBV14 and TRBJ2-1; tentatively, D is TRBD2 (6 bases). The CDR3 sequence is 13 residues long. From germline, CDR1 is SGHDN and CDR2 FVKESK. Between the trimmed V and J ends, which lost 4 bases and 9 bases, there was a span of 13 bases. CDR3 in DNA: TGTGCCAGCAGCCCCCGACTAGTTTCTGAGCAGTTCTTC. This sequence encodes CASSPRLVSEQFF.

Details on this clone: This specimen includes other DNA sequences encoding the same CDR3. The chain is built from TRBV9 and TRBJ2-2; TRBD1 matches at 9 bases. This CDR3 spans 15 amino acids. Trimming took 2 bases from V and 1 from J; bases not matched to a gene: 0. In germline, CDR1 is SGDLS, CDR2 YYNGEE. The CDR3 region has the DNA TGTGCCAGCAGCGTGGGACAGGGGAACACCGGGGAGCTGTTTTTT. Protein product: CASSVGQGNTGELFF.

This clone was counted between two and nine times. The chain carries TRBV28 and TRBJ2-7; tentatively, D is TRBD2 (6 bases). Trimming pared 2 bases from V and 2 bases from J, leaving 13 bases between. Germline values: CDR1 MDHEN, CDR2 SYDVKM. The CDR3 covers 15 residues. The CDR3 loop is CASSLGLANTYEQYF. DNA of the CDR3: TGTGCCAGCAGTTTAGGGCTAGCGAACACCTACGAGCAGTACTTC.

The J gene is TRBJ2-5, the V gene TRBV5-4; D may be TRBD2 (5 bases). Germline loops: CDR1 SGHNT, CDR2 YYREEE (reference sequence). The CDR3 length is 14 residues. The V end lost 0 bases, the J end lost 4 bases, and 10 bases lay between the germline ends. The CDR3 reads CASSLGLPSETQYF. CDR3 in DNA: TGTGCCAGCAGCTTGGGACTACCCTCAGAGACCCAGTACTTC.

The V gene is TRBV2, the J gene TRBJ1-1; 7 nucleotides align to TRBD1. Germline V gives CDR1 SNHLY, CDR2 FYNNEI. This CDR3 region has 14 residues. J was trimmed by 1 base and V by 5 bases; bases with no gene match: 4. The CDR3 DNA reads as TGTGCCAGCAGTTGGGACAGACAGAACACTGAAGCTTTCTTT. Protein product: CASSWDRQNTEAFF.

There are a few counts of this clone. The same CDR3 is also encoded by other DNA sequences in this sample. This sequence joins TRBV7-2 and TRBJ1-1; maybe TRBD1 (6 bases). The V gene's germline CDR1 is SGHTA and CDR2 FQGNSA. V was shortened by 3 bases and J by 1 base, with 9 bases between the two germline ends. The CDR3 runs to 14 residues. The CDR3 reads CASSFTGSNTEAFF. The CDR3 DNA sequence: TGTGCCAGCAGCTTTACAGGGTCGAACACTGAAGCTTTCTTT. Drawing the rest from reference TRBV7-2 and TRBJ1-1, the complete variable domain is GAGVSQSPSNKVTEKGKDVELRCDPISGHTALYWYRQSLGQGLEFLIYFQGNSAPDKSGLPSDRFSAERTGGSVSTLTIQRTQQEDSAVYLCASSFTGSNTEAFFGQGTRLTVV.

The chain uses TRBV27 and TRBJ2-1; 8 bases are shared with TRBD2. This CDR3 has 17 amino acids. J lost 16 bases, V lost 5 bases, and 25 bases had no gene match. CDR1 MNHEY and CDR2 SMNVEV come from the germline V gene (reference sequence). The CDR3 spells CASSLIPSGGRRRGYFF. In nucleotides, the CDR3 is TGTGCCAGCAGTCTAATTCCCTCGGGGGGGCGGCGGCGGGGGTACTTCTTC.

The sample holds a few counts of this clone. The gene calls are TRBV30 and TRBJ1-5; TRBD1 might be the D (5 bases). CDR3 length equals 13 residues. Germline V lookup: CDR1 GTSNPN, CDR2 SVGIG (reference sequence). Trimming stripped 2 bases from V and 7 bases from J, with 12 bases between. CDR3 coding DNA: TGTGCCTGGAGTCCCCAGGGATCCCAGCCCCAGCATTTT. Protein: CAWSPQGSQPQHF.

V gene TRBV30 combines with J gene TRBJ2-1; 12 nucleotides align to TRBD2. The J segment lost 5 bases and the V segment lost 4 bases, leaving 6 bases of the junction unmatched. The germline gives CDR1 GTSNPN, CDR2 SVGIG (reference sequence). The CDR3 covers 15 residues. CDR3 nucleotides: TGTGCCTGGAAGGGTAGGACTAGCGGGAACAATGAGCAGTTCTTC. Its translation is CAWKGRTSGNNEQFF.

V is TRBV7-9 and J is TRBJ2-3; D is possibly TRBD1 (6 bases). V lost 5 bases and J lost 2, with 17 bases in between. The CDR3 is 16 amino acids. From germline, CDR1 is SEHNR and CDR2 FQNEAQ (reference sequence). The CDR3 DNA sequence: TGTGCCAGCAGCCTTGCCGCTGACAGGTTCACAGATACGCAGTATTTT. Translating gives CASSLAADRFTDTQYF.

The CDR3 here is CASSQAEGRGGYTF. CDR3 nucleotide sequence: TGTGCCAGCAGCCAGGCTGAGGGTCGTGGTGGCTACACCTTC. The chain has TRBV4-2 and TRBJ1-2; D is unresolved. V lost 3 bases and J 7 bases, leaving 15 bases between the germline ends. The germline V gene encodes CDR1 LGHNA and CDR2 YNFKEQ. The CDR3 extends over 14 amino acids.

This chain joins TRBV5-4 and TRBJ2-5; the match to TRBD1 covers 10 bases. Trimming at V came to 4 bases and at J to 5 bases, leaving 8 bases not matched to a gene. In germline, CDR1 is SGHNT, CDR2 YYREEE (reference sequence). The CDR3 sequence is 15 residues long. The CDR3 loop is CASSRQGALRETQYF. The CDR3 nucleotides read TGTGCCAGCAGCAGACAGGGGGCGCTACGGGAGACCCAGTACTTC.

The chain couples TRBV27 to TRBJ2-3, with D tentatively TRBD2 (6 bases). The V end was cut by 2 bases, the J end by 0 bases, with 15 bases between. CDR3 length equals 17 residues. In germline, CDR1 is MNHEY, CDR2 SMNVEV (reference sequence). The DNA for the CDR3 is TGTGCCAGCAGTTTAGGGGGGACGGAACTTAGCACAGATACGCAGTATTTT. As protein: CASSLGGTELSTDTQYF.

This chain links TRBV28 with TRBJ2-2; D not certain. V lost 5 bases and J lost 3, with 7 bases in between. CDR3 length: 13 amino acids. The germline CDR1 and CDR2 sequences are MDHEN and SYDVKM. In DNA form, the CDR3 reads TGTGCCAGCAGTCCGGCGGACACCGGGGAGCTGTTTTTT. The encoded protein is CASSPADTGELFF. The whole variable domain, remainder taken from reference TRBV28 and TRBJ2-2, is DVKVTQSSRYLVKRTGEKVFLECVQDMDHENMFWYRQDPGLGLRLIYFSYDVKMKEKGDIPEGYSVSREKKERFSLILESASTNQTSMYLCASSPADTGELFFGEGSRLTVL.

This clone was detected many times. The chain has TRBV29-1 and TRBJ2-1, with 7 nucleotides matching TRBD2. Germline CDR1 is SQVTM and CDR2 is ANQGSEA. This CDR3 comprises 14 residues. Trimming at V came to 3 bases and at J to 3 bases, leaving 5 bases not matched to a gene. The CDR3 DNA reads as TGCAGCGTTGACCCAGCGGGAAGCTACAATGAGCAGTTCTTC. The encoded protein is CSVDPAGSYNEQFF.

This clone has only a few counts. This chain links TRBV19 with TRBJ1-1; TRBD1 might be the D (6 bases). Germline CDR1 is LNHDA and CDR2 is SQIVND (reference sequence). V gave up 8 bases and J gave up 0 bases, with 16 bases separating them. The CDR3 has 15 amino acids. CDR3: CASRWGRAVNTEAFF. CDR3 nucleotides: TGTGCCAGTCGGTGGGGGCGCGCGGTGAACACTGAAGCTTTCTTT.

This clone was seen a few times. V usage is TRBV5-4 and J usage is TRBJ2-7; TRBD2 matches 10 bases. The length of the CDR3 is 16 residues. CDR1 SGHNT and CDR2 YYREEE come from the germline V gene (reference sequence). V lost 4 bases and J lost 5; bases outside the gene matches: 12. The CDR3 region has the DNA TGTGCCAGCAGCAGCTTCCTAGCGGGAGCATCCAACGAGCAGTACGTC. Translation: CASSSFLAGASNEQYV.

This clone appeared many times. The chain uses TRBV4-3 and TRBJ2-3, with 8 bases matching TRBD2. Germline assignment: CDR1 LGHNA and CDR2 YSLEER. After removal of 3 bases from V and 6 bases from J, the junction contained 2 bases not matched to a gene. This CDR3 has 13 residues. The DNA of the CDR3 is TGCGCCAGCAGCCAGTCGGGAGGGGATACGCAGTATTTT. Its translation: CASSQSGGDTQYF.